These 27 T cell receptor beta chains were sequenced from one sample in a study of radiation and T cells in renal cell carcinoma. Produced via immunoSEQ multiplex PCR; TCRdb's table is partial and in-frame only. The data hold around 23,000 clones, with nearly 55% observed a single time. Treatment defined: treatment-naive control, cytoreductive nephrectomy. Sequencing was performed on tumor tissue, taken from a patient whose treatment was nephrectomy without radiotherapy. The receptors shown here come from a human donor with renal cell carcinoma.

V gene TRBV4-3 combines with J gene TRBJ2-6, with no clear D. The CDR3 totals 19 residues. Germline assignment: CDR1 LGHNA and CDR2 YSLEER. V gave up 0 bases and J gave up 0 bases, with 15 bases separating them. Written as DNA, the CDR3 is TGCGCCAGCAGCCAAGATCTCCGGGCCCAAACCTCTGGGGCCAACGTCCTGACTTTC. Amino acids: CASSQDLRAQTSGANVLTF.

This clone was observed a handful of times. This chain connects TRBV2 to TRBJ2-7; no reliable D call. Trimming removed 7 bases from V and 4 bases from J, with 20 bases in between. Germline CDR1 and CDR2: SNHLY and FYNNEI. CDR3 length: 15 amino acids. The CDR3 sequence is CASISDSYEEYEQYF. CDR3 nucleotides: TGTGCCAGCATCAGTGATTCGTATGAAGAGTACGAGCAGTACTTC.

V gene TRBV9 combines with J gene TRBJ2-1; tentative D call: TRBD2 (6 bases). The CDR3 is 14 amino acids. V was clipped by 6 bases and J by 3 bases, with 13 bases between them. Germline CDR1 reads SGDLS; CDR2 reads YYNGEE. This chain's CDR3 is CASKPGLDYNEQFF. CDR3 in DNA: TGTGCCAGCAAGCCGGGACTGGACTACAATGAGCAGTTCTTC.

This rearrangement joins TRBV6-4 to TRBJ1-1; D remains ambiguous. The CDR3 runs 13 residues. V was cut by 4 bases and J by 5 bases, with 11 bases left in between. The germline CDR1 and CDR2 sequences are MRHNA and SNTAGT. The DNA of the CDR3 is TGTGCCAGCAGTGTAAGCATGCAGACTGAAGCTTTCTTT. Its protein product is CASSVSMQTEAFF.

In this sample, this clone turned up a few times. This chain uses TRBV2 with TRBJ1-5; perhaps TRBD1 as D (5 bases). The CDR3 has 16 residues. The germline gives CDR1 SNHLY, CDR2 FYNNEI. Trimming cost V 5 bases and J 5 bases, with 19 bases left between them. The CDR3 spells CASSSPTVSLDQPQHF. The CDR3 coding sequence is TGTGCCAGCAGTAGCCCGACAGTCTCGCTAGATCAGCCCCAGCATTTT.

The chain couples TRBV6-1 to TRBJ1-1; D call uncertain. Trimming removed 4 bases at V and 0 bases at J, with 9 bases between. Germline CDR1 reads MNHNS; CDR2 reads SASEGT. This CDR3 region has 14 residues. The CDR3 coding sequence is TGTGCCAGCAGTGGACGGACCATGAACACTGAAGCTTTCTTT. Encoded protein: CASSGRTMNTEAFF.

This chain joins TRBV4-3 and TRBJ1-3; D is perhaps TRBD1 (6 bases). V was cut by 1 base and J by 0 bases, with 10 bases left in between. The CDR3 covers 16 residues. The germline CDR1 and CDR2 sequences are LGHNA and YSLEER. CDR3 loop: CASSQAGTNSGNTIYF. DNA for the CDR3: TGCGCCAGCAGCCAAGCCGGGACAAACTCTGGAAACACCATATATTTT.

This clone was picked up a small number of times. The J gene is TRBJ1-2, the V gene TRBV5-4; D is possibly TRBD1 (6 bases). Per germline, CDR1 SGHNT and CDR2 YYREEE (reference sequence). V lost 4 bases to trimming and J lost 4 bases, with 14 bases between them. The CDR3 has 14 amino acids. CDR3 nucleotide sequence: TGTGCCAGCAGCATTACAGGGTGGGGCTATGGCTACACCTTC. Translating it yields CASSITGWGYGYTF.

CDR3 in amino acids: CAVQRYGTYEQYF. The CDR3 DNA sequence: TGTGCCGTTCAAAGGTACGGAACCTACGAGCAGTACTTC. This sequence joins TRBV25-1 and TRBJ2-7; D is unclear. V lost 11 bases, J lost 2 bases, and 16 bases lay in between. The CDR3 runs to 13 residues. CDR1 and CDR2 (germline): MGHDK, SYGVNS.

V and J are TRBV5-3 and TRBJ2-3, with D perhaps being TRBD1 or TRBD2 (5 bases each). TRBV5-3 is sorted into the ORF group, with uncertain function. V was trimmed by 0 bases and J by 1 base, leaving 18 bases between them. The CDR3 extends over 18 amino acids. CDR3 nucleotides: TGTGCCAGAAGCTTGGATCCCCCCAGGGAGAAGGGCACAGATACGCAGTATTTT. Amino acid sequence: CARSLDPPREKGTDTQYF.

The chain combines TRBV30 with TRBJ1-2; 7 positions match TRBD1. Germline CDR1 and CDR2: GTSNPN and SVGIG (reference sequence). V shed 2 bases, J shed 3 bases, and the junction held 3 bases outside the gene matches. The CDR3 totals 13 residues. CDR3 residues: CAWSTGVYYGYTF. The CDR3, as DNA: TGTGCCTGGAGTACAGGGGTTTACTATGGCTACACCTTC.

This clone was seen once. The rearrangement joins TRBV5-1 to TRBJ2-1; tentatively, D is TRBD1 or TRBD2 (7 bases each). Germline V gives CDR1 SGHRS, CDR2 YFSETQ. The CDR3 consists of 17 residues. Trimming removed 1 base at V and 4 bases at J, with 18 bases between. The CDR3 DNA sequence: TGCGCCAGCAGCTTGTTCGTGAGACAGGGAGGGTACAATGAGCAGTTCTTC. As protein: CASSLFVRQGGYNEQFF.

This chain links TRBV7-3 with TRBJ2-1; 7 bases fit TRBD2. V was pared by 1 base and J by 7 bases, with 4 bases of the junction left unmatched. The germline CDR1 and CDR2 sequences are SGHTA and FQGTGA. There are 14 residues in the CDR3. CDR3 coding DNA: TGTGCCAGCAGCTTAAGCGGGGGTGAGAATGAGCAGTTCTTC. Translating gives CASSLSGGENEQFF.

The genes are TRBV7-9 and TRBJ1-1, with TRBD1 matching 9 bases. This CDR3 spans 15 amino acids. V shed 3 bases, J shed 3 bases, and the junction held 5 bases outside the gene matches. CDR1 is SEHNR and CDR2 is FQNEAQ in the germline V gene (reference sequence). CDR3 protein: CASSFQRQGDTEAFF. In DNA form, the CDR3 reads TGTGCCAGCAGCTTCCAGAGACAGGGGGACACTGAAGCTTTCTTT.

The genes are TRBV25-1 and TRBJ1-1, with unresolved D. This CDR3 region has 15 residues. Germline V gene data show CDR1 as MGHDK and CDR2 as SYGVNS. The V gene lost 1 base and the J gene lost 3 bases, with 12 bases spanning the gap. This chain's CDR3 is CASSESWRADTEAFF. The CDR3 DNA follows: TGTGCCAGCAGTGAATCTTGGAGGGCGGACACTGAAGCTTTCTTT.

V gene TRBV7-2 combines with J gene TRBJ2-5, with D maybe TRBD2 (6 bases). Germline V gene sequence: CDR1 SGHTA, CDR2 FQGNSA. This CDR3 is 15 amino acids long. With 5 bases removed from V and 5 bases from J, the gap between germline ends came to 18 bases. The CDR3 loop reads CASSGQGREWETQYF. DNA for the CDR3: TGTGCCAGCAGCGGGCAGGGACGGGAGTGGGAGACCCAGTACTTC.

This chain connects TRBV2 to TRBJ1-6, with D possibly matching TRBD1 (6 bases). CDR1 is SNHLY and CDR2 is FYNNEI in the germline V gene. V was shortened by 6 bases and J by 7 bases, with 13 bases between the two germline ends. The CDR3 contains 14 residues. The CDR3 spells CASSADRFNSPLHF. CDR3 nucleotide sequence: TGTGCCAGCAGCGCCGACAGGTTCAATTCACCCCTCCACTTT.

J is TRBJ1-2 and V is TRBV6-5; D not resolved. There are 14 residues in the CDR3. V gave up 5 bases and J gave up 4 bases, with 14 bases separating them. The germline gives CDR1 MNHEY, CDR2 SVGAGI. CDR3 residues: CASSLGIVGYGYTF. The CDR3 DNA reads as TGTGCCAGCAGTCTAGGCATAGTAGGCTATGGCTACACCTTC.

This clone was found a few times. This chain joins TRBV9 and TRBJ1-1, with D tentatively TRBD1 (5 bases). The CDR3 extends over 16 amino acids. Germline V gives CDR1 SGDLS, CDR2 YYNGEE. The germline V and J ends were trimmed by 4 bases and 5 bases, with 21 bases remaining between them. The CDR3 here is CASSPGQGILGTEAFF. For the CDR3, the DNA is TGTGCCAGCAGCCCAGGGCAGGGAATTTTGGGAACTGAAGCTTTCTTT.

The V gene is TRBV5-4, the J gene TRBJ2-3; D gene uncertain. Deletions cut 4 bases from V and 0 bases from J, with 6 bases between. Germline CDR1 reads SGHNT; CDR2 reads YYREEE (reference sequence). The CDR3 runs to 13 residues. The CDR3 DNA reads TGTGCCAGCAGCGACACTAGCACAGATACGCAGTATTTT. Its protein is CASSDTSTDTQYF.

This clone rates as medium-sized (0.01 to 0.1%). The rearrangement joins TRBV27 to TRBJ1-2; maybe TRBD1 (6 bases). The CDR3 has 13 amino acids. Trimming took 5 bases from V and 4 from J, leaving 11 bases between them. Looked up from germline, CDR1 is MNHEY and CDR2 is SMNVEV (reference sequence). CDR3 in DNA: TGTGCCAGCAGTCCCAGGGGTCGCTATGGCTACACCTTC. Encoded protein: CASSPRGRYGYTF.

V and J are TRBV4-1 and TRBJ1-1; D not certain. Germline CDR1 and CDR2: MGHRA and YSYEKL. The CDR3 sequence is 11 residues long. V lost 6 bases, J lost 0 bases, and 2 bases lay in between. CDR3 in DNA: TGCGCCAGCAGAATGAACACTGAAGCTTTCTTT. Its protein is CASRMNTEAFF.

This clone was seen a single time. The chain is built from TRBV19 and TRBJ1-2; a possible D gene is TRBD1 (6 bases). CDR1 is LNHDA and CDR2 is SQIVND in the germline V gene (reference sequence). The CDR3 length is 13 residues. V was pared by 5 bases and J by 4 bases, with 11 bases between. CDR3 coding DNA: TGTGCCAGTAGTCGGGACACCACCTATGGCTACACCTTC. This gives the protein CASSRDTTYGYTF.

The chain links TRBV2 to TRBJ2-1; TRBD1 is a possible D gene (6 bases). The V end lost 7 bases, the J end lost 0 bases, and 13 bases lay between the germline ends. CDR1 and CDR2 from the germline V gene are SNHLY and FYNNEI. The CDR3 contains 15 residues. CDR3 amino acids: CASTTGTISYNEQFF. DNA of the CDR3: TGTGCCAGCACCACCGGGACAATCTCCTACAATGAGCAGTTCTTC.

This clone has only a few counts. The chain joins TRBV7-2 to TRBJ2-2; perhaps TRBD1 as D (5 bases). The germline gives CDR1 SGHTA, CDR2 FQGNSA. The V end was cut by 1 base, the J end by 4 bases, with 10 bases between. CDR3 length: 15 amino acids. The CDR3 region is CASSLVAQATGELFF. CDR3 bases: TGTGCCAGCAGCTTAGTTGCACAGGCCACCGGGGAGCTGTTTTTT.

V gene TRBV9 combines with J gene TRBJ1-4; a possible D gene is TRBD1 (6 bases). CDR3 length: 14 amino acids. V shed 6 bases and J shed 8 bases, with 17 bases lying between them. Germline values: CDR1 SGDLS, CDR2 YYNGEE. CDR3 loop: CASNAGARGEKLFF. In DNA, the CDR3 is TGTGCCAGCAACGCAGGGGCTAGGGGCGAAAAACTGTTTTTT.

There are a few counts of this clone. V is TRBV4-1 and J is TRBJ1-1; the D gene is possibly TRBD1 (6 bases). CDR1 and CDR2 from the germline V gene are MGHRA and YSYEKL. The CDR3 consists of 12 residues. V was shortened by 1 base and J by 10 bases, with 10 bases between the two germline ends. CDR3 in DNA: TGCGCCAGCAGCCAAGTGACAGGCTTAGCTTTCTTT. Translation gives CASSQVTGLAFF.